The TCR beta chain described here comes from a study of T cell responses to AZD1222 COVID-19 vaccine. Data came from immunoSEQ multiplex PCR; TCRdb stores just in-frame clones and leaves some out. The table shows about 120,000 clones, with around 88% occurring only once. Study-level results: The span of vaccine-associated CD4 TCRs extended across spike, with dominance at 160-218 and 743-854.

To note about this clone: The target antigen is unknown.

The input for sequencing was peripheral blood, taken on day 0 of AZD1222 vaccination. The TCR comes from an adult in good health.

CDR3 in DNA: TGTGCCAGCAGCACCCGCGGGACGGTGAATGAAAAACTGTTTTTT. Translated: CASSTRGTVNEKLFF. V usage is TRBV9 and J usage is TRBJ1-4; D is perhaps TRBD1 (5 bases). Germline V CDR1 and CDR2: SGDLS, YYNGEE. The CDR3 extends over 15 amino acids. V lost 4 bases, J lost 5 bases, and 15 bases lay in between.